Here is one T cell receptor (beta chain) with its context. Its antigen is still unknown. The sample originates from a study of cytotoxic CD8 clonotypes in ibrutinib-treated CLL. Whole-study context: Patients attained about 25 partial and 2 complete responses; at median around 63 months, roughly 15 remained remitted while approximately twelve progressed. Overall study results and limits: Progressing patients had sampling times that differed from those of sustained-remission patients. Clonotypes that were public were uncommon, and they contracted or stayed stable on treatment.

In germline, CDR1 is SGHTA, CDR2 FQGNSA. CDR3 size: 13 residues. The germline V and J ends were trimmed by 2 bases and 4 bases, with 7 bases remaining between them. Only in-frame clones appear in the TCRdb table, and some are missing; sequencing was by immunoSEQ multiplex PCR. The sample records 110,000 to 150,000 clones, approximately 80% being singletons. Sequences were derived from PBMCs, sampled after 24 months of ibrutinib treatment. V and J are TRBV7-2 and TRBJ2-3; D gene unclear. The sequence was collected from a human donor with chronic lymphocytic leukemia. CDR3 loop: CASSLLGSDTQYF. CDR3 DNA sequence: TGTGCCAGCAGCTTATTGGGGTCAGATACGCAGTATTTT.